One sample yielded the 19 T cell receptor beta chains listed below, sequenced in a study of regulatory T cells in long-lasting Graves disease. Time point noted: newly diagnosed GD, antithyroid drugs for less than 3 months. Isolated PBMC RNA provided the starting material for the TCR library. Arm-PCR with iRepertoire HTBI primers amplified the CDR3 regions for these TCR beta libraries. MiXCR, applied by TCRdb to the multiplex PCR reads, yields one record per CDR3 protein. The table shows 300,000 to 450,000 distinct CDR3 sequences, with roughly a sixth occurring only once. This specimen consisted of peripheral blood mononuclear cells (PBMCs), obtained at new diagnosis, from a patient treated with antithyroid drugs. These receptors came from a female donor with Graves disease.

This clonotype has more than one count but fewer than ten. The CDR3 does not close with the conserved phenylalanine or tryptophan, likely indicating a read error. The limits of the CDR3 on the DNA are not certain, so only TCRdb's listed CDR3 is given. V gene TRBV5-6 combines with J gene TRBJ1-2; the D segment call TRBD1 is taken from the table without a DNA check. The germline CDR1 and CDR2 sequences are SGHDT and YYEEEE. Including both end residues, the CDR3 is 11 amino acids long. The CDR3 region is CASSLKGAGTL.

This clonotype was observed many times. The rearrangement joins TRBV28 to TRBJ2-7; D is uncertain. Germline CDR1 and CDR2: MDHEN and SYDVKM. CDR3 length: 15 residues. Trimming removed 4 bases from V and 3 bases from J, with 16 bases in between. The CDR3 here is CASSSPGPLRYEQYF. In nucleotides, the CDR3 is TGTGCCAGCAGTTCCCCTGGACCCCTCCGCTACGAGCAGTACTTC.

In its sample, this clonotype was seen many times. The chain has TRBV4-2 and TRBJ1-5; 8 bases fit TRBD1. The CDR3 covers 15 residues. Losses at the gene ends were 0 bases for V and 4 bases for J; bases not matched to a gene: 2. Germline V CDR1 and CDR2: LGHNA, YNFKEQ. The CDR3 nucleotides are TGTGCCAGCAGCCAAGACCGGACAGGGAATCAGCCCCAGCATTTT. Amino acid sequence: CASSQDRTGNQPQHF.

This clonotype was detected many times. The chain recombines TRBV12-3 or TRBV12-4 with TRBJ1-1; possibly TRBD1 for D (5 bases). The CDR3 is 16 amino acids. Trimming took 10 bases from V and 6 from J, leaving 27 bases between them. CDR3 region: CATRTTQGFGVSEAFF. The CDR3 bases are TGTGCCACGAGAACCACTCAGGGTTTTGGTGTTTCTGAAGCTTTCTTT.

V usage is TRBV10-3 and J usage is TRBJ2-5; TRBD2 matches 7 bases. V gave up 8 bases and J gave up 4 bases; unmatched junction bases: 13. The CDR3 runs to 15 residues. Germline CDR1 is ENHRY and CDR2 is SYGVKD. The chain's CDR3 is CAIGGGDPPGETQYF. CDR3 nucleotides: TGTGCCATCGGGGGGGGGGACCCCCCCGGAGAGACCCAGTACTTC.

This clonotype was seen only a few times. The rearrangement joins TRBV7-6 to TRBJ2-3; D is possibly TRBD1 (5 bases). Trimming shortened V by 3 bases and J by 0 bases, and 13 bases separated the two germline ends. CDR1 is SGHVS, CDR2 FNYEAQ, per germline. The CDR3 runs 16 residues. CDR3 residues: CASSLGWGTSTDTQYF. The CDR3 region has the DNA TGTGCCAGCAGCTTGGGCTGGGGCACTAGCACAGATACGCAGTATTTT.

This clonotype was found many times. V and J are TRBV27 and TRBJ1-5; D is unclear. The germline V gene encodes CDR1 MNHEY and CDR2 SMNVEV (reference sequence). This CDR3 spans 13 amino acids. Trimming shortened V by 0 bases and J by 6 bases, and 6 bases separated the two germline ends. CDR3 coding DNA: TGTGCCAGCAGTTTATCGTTTACTCAGCCCCAGCATTTT. Its translation: CASSLSFTQPQHF.

J is TRBJ1-1 and V is TRBV4-2; possible D gene TRBD1, 5 bases. Trimming removed 8 bases at V and 2 bases at J, with 9 bases between. Germline assignment: CDR1 LGHNA and CDR2 YNFKEQ. The CDR3 runs 12 residues. DNA for the CDR3: TGTGCCAGCGGGGACGGTAACACTGAAGCTTTCTTT. Translation: CASGDGNTEAFF.

This clonotype was seen repeatedly, ten times or more. This rearrangement joins TRBV28 to TRBJ2-3; D call uncertain. Germline V CDR1 and CDR2: MDHEN, SYDVKM. Trimming took off 2 bases at V and 8 bases at J, with 8 bases between the two ends. There are 12 residues in the CDR3. The chain's CDR3 is CASSLNFGTQYF. CDR3 bases: TGTGCCAGCAGTTTAAACTTCGGTACGCAGTATTTT.

This clonotype was recorded many times. The chain is built from TRBV7-9 and TRBJ1-2; 9 nucleotides line up with TRBD1. The germline gives CDR1 SEHNR, CDR2 FQNEAQ (reference sequence). V lost 5 bases to trimming and J lost 4 bases; unmatched junction nucleotides: 14. This CDR3 is 17 amino acids long. DNA of the CDR3: TGTGCCAGCAGCCGGAGGACAGGGGAATCTAGTCTCTATGGCTACACCTTC. Translation: CASSRRTGESSLYGYTF.

The chain uses TRBV20-1 and TRBJ2-1, with 10 bases that match TRBD1. After removal of 0 bases from V and 12 bases from J, the junction contained 8 bases not matched to a gene. The germline V gene has CDR1 DFQATT and CDR2 SNEGSKA (reference sequence). CDR3 length: 14 amino acids. The CDR3 sequence: CSARDPGTGVGQFF. The DNA of the CDR3 is TGCAGTGCTAGAGATCCCGGGACAGGGGTAGGGCAGTTCTTC.

The chain combines TRBV19 with TRBJ2-1, with 8 bases that match TRBD2. Germline V gene data show CDR1 as LNHDA and CDR2 as SQIVND (reference sequence). V shed 6 bases, J shed 0 bases, and the junction held 7 bases outside the gene matches. The CDR3 length is 16 residues. CDR3 amino acids: CASSETGTSSYNEQFF. The CDR3 DNA reads TGTGCCAGTAGCGAAACCGGGACTAGCTCCTACAATGAGCAGTTCTTC.

The table lists this clonotype with a few counts. The chain is built from TRBV19 and TRBJ2-2; a weak D match, TRBD2 (6 bases). CDR1 and CDR2 (germline): LNHDA, SQIVND (reference sequence). V shed 3 bases and J shed 6 bases, with 11 bases lying between them. The CDR3 runs 14 residues. The DNA of the CDR3 is TGTGCCAGTAGTATCGCGGGATTCTCCGGGGAGCTGTTTTTT. It specifies CASSIAGFSGELFF.

This clonotype appeared many times. V gene TRBV13 combines with J gene TRBJ2-3; D gene uncertain. CDR3 size: 16 residues. CDR1 is PRHDT and CDR2 is FYEKMQ in the germline V gene (reference sequence). Trimming stripped 1 base from V and 0 bases from J, with 11 bases between. The CDR3 protein is CASSLAATTSTDTQYF. The CDR3 DNA is TGTGCCAGCAGCTTAGCGGCTACCACTAGCACAGATACGCAGTATTTT.

This clonotype was seen a handful of times. This sequence joins TRBV4-3 and TRBJ1-2; perhaps TRBD1 as D (6 bases). CDR1 and CDR2 from the germline V gene are LGHNA and YSLEER. V was pared by 2 bases and J by 6 bases, with 19 bases between. CDR3 length equals 16 residues. The CDR3 DNA reads TGCGCCAGCAGCCAAAGTAACAGGGAGGGATGGCATGGCTACACCTTC. Protein sequence: CASSQSNREGWHGYTF.

This chain uses TRBV12-3 or TRBV12-4 with TRBJ2-2; no definite D call. The CDR3 sequence is 16 residues long. V was clipped by 8 bases and J by 2 bases, with 18 bases between them. This chain's CDR3 is CASPPPVSSNTGELFF. The CDR3 DNA reads as TGTGCCAGCCCCCCCCCGGTTAGCTCCAACACCGGGGAGCTGTTTTTT.

This clonotype was seen at least ten times. The J gene is TRBJ1-2, the V gene TRBV29-1; weak D call: TRBD1 (6 bases). The CDR3 runs to 13 residues. V was pared by 3 bases and J by 5 bases, with 13 bases between. Germline loops: CDR1 SQVTM, CDR2 ANQGSEA. This CDR3 reads CSVDEDRHYGYTF. The CDR3 bases are TGCAGCGTTGATGAAGACAGGCATTATGGCTACACCTTC. The whole variable domain, remainder taken from reference TRBV29-1 and TRBJ1-2, is SAVISQKPSRDICQRGTSLTIQCQVDSQVTMMFWYRQQPGQSLTLIATANQGSEATYESGFVIDKFPISRPNLTFSTLTVSNMSPEDSSIYLCSVDEDRHYGYTFGSGTRLTVV.

This clonotype was counted at least ten times. The rearrangement joins TRBV27 to TRBJ1-1; no definite D call. Germline values: CDR1 MNHEY, CDR2 SMNVEV (reference sequence). Deletions cut 0 bases from V and 0 bases from J, with 17 bases between. This CDR3 has 18 residues. CDR3 sequence: CASSLSIMRGAMNTEAFF. Written as DNA, the CDR3 is TGTGCCAGCAGTTTATCGATAATGCGGGGTGCCATGAACACTGAAGCTTTCTTT.

The CDR3 bases are TGCAGTGCTAGAGTCGCGCTAGCGGGAGTTAATGAGCAGTTCTTC. It is translated as CSARVALAGVNEQFF. The V and J genes are TRBV20-1 and TRBJ2-1; 10 nucleotides align to TRBD2. V lost 1 base to trimming and J lost 7 bases; unmatched junction nucleotides: 7. Per germline, CDR1 DFQATT and CDR2 SNEGSKA (reference sequence). CDR3 size: 15 residues.